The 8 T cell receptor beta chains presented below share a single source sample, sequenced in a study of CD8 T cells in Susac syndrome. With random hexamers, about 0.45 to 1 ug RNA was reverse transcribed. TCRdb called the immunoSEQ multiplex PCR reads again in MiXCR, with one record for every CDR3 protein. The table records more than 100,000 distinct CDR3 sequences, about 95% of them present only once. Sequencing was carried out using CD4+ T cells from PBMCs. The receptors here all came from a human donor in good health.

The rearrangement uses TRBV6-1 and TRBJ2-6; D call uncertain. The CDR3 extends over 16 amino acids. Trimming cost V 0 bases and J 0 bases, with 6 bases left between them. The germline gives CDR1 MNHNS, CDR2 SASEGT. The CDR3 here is CASSEAYTSGANVLTF. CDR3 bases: TGTGCCAGCAGTGAAGCATACACCTCTGGGGCCAACGTCCTGACTTTC.

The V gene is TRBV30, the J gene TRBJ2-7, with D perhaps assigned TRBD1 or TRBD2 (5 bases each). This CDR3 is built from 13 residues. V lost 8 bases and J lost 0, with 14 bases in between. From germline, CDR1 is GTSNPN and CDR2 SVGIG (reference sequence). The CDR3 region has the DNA TGTGCCGGACTCCGGGACGGCTCCTACGAGCAGTACTTC. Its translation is CAGLRDGSYEQYF. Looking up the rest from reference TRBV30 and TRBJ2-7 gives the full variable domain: SQTIHQWPATLVQPVGSPLSLECTVEGTSNPNLYWYRQAAGRGLQLLFYSVGIGQISSEVPQNLSASRPQDRQFILSSKKLLLSDSGFYLCAGLRDGSYEQYFGPGTRLTVT.

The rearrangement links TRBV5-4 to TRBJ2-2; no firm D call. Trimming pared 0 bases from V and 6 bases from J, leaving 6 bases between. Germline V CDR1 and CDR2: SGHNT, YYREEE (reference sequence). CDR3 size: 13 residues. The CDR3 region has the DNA TGTGCCAGCAGCTTGGACCAGCCCGGGGAGCTGTTTTTT. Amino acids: CASSLDQPGELFF.

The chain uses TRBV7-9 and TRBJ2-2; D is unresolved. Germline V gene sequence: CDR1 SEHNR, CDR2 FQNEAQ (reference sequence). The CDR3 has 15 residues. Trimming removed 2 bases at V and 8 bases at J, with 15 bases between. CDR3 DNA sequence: TGTGCCAGCAGCTTACGACGGGCCGCACCGGGGGAGCTGTTTTTT. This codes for CASSLRRAAPGELFF.

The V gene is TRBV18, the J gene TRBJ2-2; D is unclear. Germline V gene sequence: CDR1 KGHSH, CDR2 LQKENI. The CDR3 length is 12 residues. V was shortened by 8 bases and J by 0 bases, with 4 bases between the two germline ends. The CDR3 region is CASNPNTGELFF. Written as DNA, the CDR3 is TGTGCCAGCAATCCGAACACCGGGGAGCTGTTTTTT.

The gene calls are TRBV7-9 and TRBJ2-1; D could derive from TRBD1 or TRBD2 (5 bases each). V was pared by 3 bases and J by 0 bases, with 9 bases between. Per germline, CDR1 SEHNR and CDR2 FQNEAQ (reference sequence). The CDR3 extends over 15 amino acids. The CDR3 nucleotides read TGTGCCAGCAGCTTGGGGGTCAGCTCCTACAATGAGCAGTTCTTC. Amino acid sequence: CASSLGVSSYNEQFF.

The CDR3 loop reads CASSDGQGLSSGANVLTF. DNA for the CDR3: TGTGCCAGCAGCGACGGACAGGGTTTAAGCTCTGGGGCCAACGTCCTGACTTTC. This sequence joins TRBV7-9 and TRBJ2-6, with 8 bases identical to TRBD1. From germline, CDR1 is SEHNR and CDR2 FQNEAQ (reference sequence). J was trimmed by 0 bases and V by 5 bases; bases with no gene match: 9. This CDR3 comprises 18 residues.

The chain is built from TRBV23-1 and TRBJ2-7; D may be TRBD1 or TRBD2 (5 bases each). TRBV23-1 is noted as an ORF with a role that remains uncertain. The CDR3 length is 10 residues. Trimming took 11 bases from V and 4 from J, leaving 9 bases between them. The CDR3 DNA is TGCGCCTTTGGGGGATACGAGCAGTACTTC. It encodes CAFGGYEQYF.